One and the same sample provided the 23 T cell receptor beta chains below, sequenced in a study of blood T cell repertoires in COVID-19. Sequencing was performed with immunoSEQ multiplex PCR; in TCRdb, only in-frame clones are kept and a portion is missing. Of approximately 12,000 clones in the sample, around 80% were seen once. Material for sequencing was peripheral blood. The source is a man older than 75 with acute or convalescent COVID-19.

CDR3 DNA sequence: TGTGCCATCAGTGAGTCAGGACAGGGGGTGAGGCAGTACTTC. It encodes CAISESGQGVRQYF. This sequence joins TRBV10-3 and TRBJ2-7, with 10 bases fitting TRBD1. The germline V gene encodes CDR1 ENHRY and CDR2 SYGVKD. Trimming at V came to 0 bases and at J to 9 bases, leaving 5 bases not matched to a gene. This CDR3 comprises 14 residues.

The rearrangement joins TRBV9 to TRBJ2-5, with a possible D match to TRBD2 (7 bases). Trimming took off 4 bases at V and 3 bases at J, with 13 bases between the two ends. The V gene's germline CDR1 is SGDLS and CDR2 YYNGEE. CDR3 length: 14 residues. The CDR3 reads CASSFGGAEETQYF. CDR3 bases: TGTGCCAGCAGCTTTGGGGGGGCCGAAGAGACCCAGTACTTC.

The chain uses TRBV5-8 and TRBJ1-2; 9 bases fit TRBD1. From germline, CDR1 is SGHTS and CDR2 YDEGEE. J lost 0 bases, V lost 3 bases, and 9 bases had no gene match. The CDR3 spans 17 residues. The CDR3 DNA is TGTGCCAGCAGCTGGGCACAGGGGGCTTCGACTAACTATGGCTACACCTTC. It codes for CASSWAQGASTNYGYTF.

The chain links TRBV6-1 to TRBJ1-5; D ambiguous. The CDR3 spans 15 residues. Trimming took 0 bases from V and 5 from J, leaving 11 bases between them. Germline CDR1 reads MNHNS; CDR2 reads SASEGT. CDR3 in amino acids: CASSEAEGKDQPQHF. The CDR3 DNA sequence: TGTGCCAGCAGTGAAGCGGAGGGTAAGGATCAGCCCCAGCATTTT.

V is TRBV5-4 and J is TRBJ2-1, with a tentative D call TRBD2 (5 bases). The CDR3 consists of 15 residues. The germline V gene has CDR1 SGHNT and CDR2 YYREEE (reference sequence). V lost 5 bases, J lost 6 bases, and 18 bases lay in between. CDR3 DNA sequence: TGTGCCAGCAGTTTGCCGGGGTCCATGGGCAATGAGCAGTTCTTC. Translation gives CASSLPGSMGNEQFF.

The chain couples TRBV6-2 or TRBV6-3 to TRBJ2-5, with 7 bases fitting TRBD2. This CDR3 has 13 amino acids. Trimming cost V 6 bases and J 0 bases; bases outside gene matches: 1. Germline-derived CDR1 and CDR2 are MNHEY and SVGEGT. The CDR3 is CASSGGNQETQYF. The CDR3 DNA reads TGTGCCAGCAGCGGGGGGAACCAAGAGACCCAGTACTTC.

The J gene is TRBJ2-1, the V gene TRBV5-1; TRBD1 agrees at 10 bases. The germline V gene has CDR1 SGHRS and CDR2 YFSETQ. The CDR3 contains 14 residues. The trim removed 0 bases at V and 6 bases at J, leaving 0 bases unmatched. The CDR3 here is CASSLGQGANEQFF. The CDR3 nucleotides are TGCGCCAGCAGCTTGGGACAGGGGGCCAATGAGCAGTTCTTC.

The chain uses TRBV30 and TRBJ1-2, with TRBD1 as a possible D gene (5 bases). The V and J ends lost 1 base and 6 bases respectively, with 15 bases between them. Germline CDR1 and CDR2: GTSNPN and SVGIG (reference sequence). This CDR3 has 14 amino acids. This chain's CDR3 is CAWSGQLRGDGYTF. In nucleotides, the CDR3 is TGTGCCTGGAGTGGACAGCTTCGGGGGGATGGCTACACCTTC.

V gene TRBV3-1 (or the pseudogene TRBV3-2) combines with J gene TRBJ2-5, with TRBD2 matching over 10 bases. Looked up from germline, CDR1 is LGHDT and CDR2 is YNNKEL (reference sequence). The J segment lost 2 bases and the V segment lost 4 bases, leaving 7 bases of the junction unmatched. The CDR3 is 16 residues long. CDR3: CASSRGVAGGQETQYF. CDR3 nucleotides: TGTGCCAGCAGCCGAGGGGTAGCGGGGGGTCAAGAGACCCAGTACTTC.

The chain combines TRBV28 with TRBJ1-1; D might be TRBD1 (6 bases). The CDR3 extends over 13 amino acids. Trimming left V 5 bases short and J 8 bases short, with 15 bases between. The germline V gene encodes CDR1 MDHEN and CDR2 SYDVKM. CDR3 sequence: CASSPPGGPEAFF. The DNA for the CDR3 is TGTGCCAGCAGTCCCCCGGGGGGGCCCGAAGCTTTCTTT.

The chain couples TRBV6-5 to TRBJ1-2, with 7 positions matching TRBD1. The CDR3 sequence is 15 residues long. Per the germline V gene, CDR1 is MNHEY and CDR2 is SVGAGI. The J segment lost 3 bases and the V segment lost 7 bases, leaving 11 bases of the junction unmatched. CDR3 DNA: TGTGCCAGCACCCTACTCCAGGGGGGCGACTATGGCTACACCTTC. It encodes CASTLLQGGDYGYTF.

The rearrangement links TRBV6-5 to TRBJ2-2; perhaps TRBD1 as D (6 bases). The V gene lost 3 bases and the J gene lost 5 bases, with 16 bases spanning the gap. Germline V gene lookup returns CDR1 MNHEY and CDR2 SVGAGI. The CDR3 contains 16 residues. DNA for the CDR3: TGTGCCAGCAGTTATGAAAGGACAGTTACGACCGGGGAGCTGTTTTTT. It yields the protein CASSYERTVTTGELFF.

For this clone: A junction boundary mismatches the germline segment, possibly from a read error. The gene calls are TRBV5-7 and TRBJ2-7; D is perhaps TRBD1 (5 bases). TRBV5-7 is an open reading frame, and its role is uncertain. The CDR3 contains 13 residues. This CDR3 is CASSLETGGQGIF. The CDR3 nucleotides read TGTGCCAGCAGCTTGGAGACCGGTGGGCAGGGCATCTTC.

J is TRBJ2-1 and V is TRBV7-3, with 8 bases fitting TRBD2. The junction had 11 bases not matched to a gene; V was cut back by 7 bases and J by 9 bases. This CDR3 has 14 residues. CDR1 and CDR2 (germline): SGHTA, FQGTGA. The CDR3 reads CASTVSGGRGEQFF. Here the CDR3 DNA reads TGTGCCAGCACCGTCAGCGGGGGACGGGGTGAGCAGTTCTTC.

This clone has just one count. The CDR3 region has the DNA TGTGCCAGCAGCCCTCTGTTAGGCGGGGGCTTGAGCAATCAGCCCCAGCATTTT. This translates into CASSPLLGGGLSNQPQHF. V usage is TRBV5-8 and J usage is TRBJ1-5; tentatively, D is TRBD1 (6 bases). CDR3 length: 18 amino acids. Trimming removed 4 bases at V and 1 base at J, with 21 bases between. The germline gives CDR1 SGHTS, CDR2 YDEGEE.

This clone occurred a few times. The chain's CDR3 is CASSLGMGQNYEQYF. DNA of the CDR3: TGTGCCAGCAGTTTGGGTATGGGCCAAAATTACGAGCAGTACTTC. J is TRBJ2-7 and V is TRBV28; D not certain. CDR1 is MDHEN, CDR2 SYDVKM, per germline. CDR3 length: 15 residues. Trimming took 3 bases from V and 4 from J, leaving 16 bases between them.

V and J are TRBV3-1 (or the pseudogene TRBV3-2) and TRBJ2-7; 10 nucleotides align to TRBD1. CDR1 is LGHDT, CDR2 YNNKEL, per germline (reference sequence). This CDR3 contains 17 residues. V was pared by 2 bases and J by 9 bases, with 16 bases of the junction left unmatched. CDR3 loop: CASSQLSRDRGGMGQYF. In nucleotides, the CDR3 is TGTGCCAGCAGCCAACTTTCCCGGGACAGGGGTGGAATGGGGCAGTACTTC.

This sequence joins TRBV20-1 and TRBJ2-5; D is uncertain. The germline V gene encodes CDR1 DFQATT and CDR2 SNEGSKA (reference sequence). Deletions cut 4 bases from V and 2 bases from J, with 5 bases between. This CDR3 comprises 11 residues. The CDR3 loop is CSAKPQETQYF. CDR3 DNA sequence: TGCAGTGCTAAGCCTCAAGAGACCCAGTACTTC.

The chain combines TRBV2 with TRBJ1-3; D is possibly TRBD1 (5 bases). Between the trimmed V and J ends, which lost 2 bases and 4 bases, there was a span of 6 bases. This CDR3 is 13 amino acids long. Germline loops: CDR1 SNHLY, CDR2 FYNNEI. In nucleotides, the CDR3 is TGTGCCAGCAGTGAACACAGGGGAAACACCATATATTTT. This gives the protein CASSEHRGNTIYF.

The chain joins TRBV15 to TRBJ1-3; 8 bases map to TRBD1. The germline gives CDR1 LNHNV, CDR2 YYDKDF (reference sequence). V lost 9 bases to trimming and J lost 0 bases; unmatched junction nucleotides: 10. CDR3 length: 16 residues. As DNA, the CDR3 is TGTGCCACAGACTCAGGGGGCCAGAGCTCTGGAAACACCATATATTTT. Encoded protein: CATDSGGQSSGNTIYF. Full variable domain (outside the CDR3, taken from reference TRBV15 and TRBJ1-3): DAMVIQNPRYQVTQFGKPVTLSCSQTLNHNVMYWYQQKSSQAPKLLFHYYDKDFNNEADTPDNFQSRRPNTSFCFLDIRSPGLGDTAMYLCATDSGGQSSGNTIYFGEGSWLTVV.

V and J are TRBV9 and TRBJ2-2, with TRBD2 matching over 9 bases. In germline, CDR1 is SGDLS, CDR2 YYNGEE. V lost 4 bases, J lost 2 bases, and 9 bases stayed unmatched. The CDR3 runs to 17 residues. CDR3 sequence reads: CASSSGLGLANTGELFF. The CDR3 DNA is TGTGCCAGCAGCTCCGGCCTGGGACTAGCCAACACCGGGGAGCTGTTTTTT.

CDR3 residues: CASTLQTGPNQPQHF. The CDR3 DNA sequence: TGCGCCAGCACCCTACAGACAGGGCCAAATCAGCCCCAGCATTTT. The chain uses TRBV4-1 and TRBJ1-5, with 7 bases lining up with TRBD1. This CDR3 spans 15 amino acids. Per the germline V gene, CDR1 is MGHRA and CDR2 is YSYEKL. V lost 7 bases and J lost 4; bases outside the gene matches: 10.

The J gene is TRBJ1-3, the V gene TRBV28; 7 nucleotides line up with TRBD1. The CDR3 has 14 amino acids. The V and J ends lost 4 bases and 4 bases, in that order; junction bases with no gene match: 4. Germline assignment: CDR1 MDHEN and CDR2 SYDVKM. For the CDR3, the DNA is TGTGCCAGCAGTTCCCCAGGGGGAGGAAACACCATATATTTT. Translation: CASSSPGGGNTIYF.